This T cell receptor beta chain is from a study of blood T cells in healthy people across ages. Regarding this clonotype: One base away lies a much larger clone, so this may be a sequencing read error.

This CDR3 has 18 residues. Germline V gene lookup returns CDR1 SGHRS and CDR2 YFSETQ. The use of a sample-barcoded 5' primer and a J-beta primer mix characterized a second PCR of about 6 to 11 cycles. From the 5' RACE reads, TCRdb called clonotypes with MiXCR, one entry per CDR3 protein. The table lists more than 800,000 distinct CDR3 sequences, under 35% of them singletons, with 17% in the top ten. The sample comprised blood. V usage is TRBV5-1 and J usage is TRBJ2-5, with TRBD2 matching over 8 bases. The end of the DNA fits TRBJ2-7 better, so the J call may be wrong. This clonotype originated in a woman older than 75 in good health. For the CDR3, the DNA is TGCGCCAGCAGCTTGTATCCCTCGACGTACGGGGGGGACTACGAGCAGTACTTC. It yields the protein CASSLYPSTYGGDYEQYF.